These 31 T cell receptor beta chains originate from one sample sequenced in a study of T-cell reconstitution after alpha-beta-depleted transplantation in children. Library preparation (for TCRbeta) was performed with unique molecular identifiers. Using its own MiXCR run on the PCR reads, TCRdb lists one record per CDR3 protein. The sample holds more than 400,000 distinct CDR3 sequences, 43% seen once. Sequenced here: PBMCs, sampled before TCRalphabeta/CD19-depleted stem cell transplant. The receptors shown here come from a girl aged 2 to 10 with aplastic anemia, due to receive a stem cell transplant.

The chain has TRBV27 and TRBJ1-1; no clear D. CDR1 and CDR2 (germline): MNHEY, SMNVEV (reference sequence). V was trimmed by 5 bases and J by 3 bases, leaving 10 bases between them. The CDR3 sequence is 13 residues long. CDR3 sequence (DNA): TGTGCCAGCAGTCCACAGACTCACACTGAAGCTTTCTTT. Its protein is CASSPQTHTEAFF.

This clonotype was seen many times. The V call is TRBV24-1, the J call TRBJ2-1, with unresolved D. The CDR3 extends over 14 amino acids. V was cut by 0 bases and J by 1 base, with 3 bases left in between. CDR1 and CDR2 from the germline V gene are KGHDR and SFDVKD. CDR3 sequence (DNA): TGTGCCACCAGTGATTTGCGATCCTACAATGAGCAGTTCTTC. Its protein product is CATSDLRSYNEQFF.

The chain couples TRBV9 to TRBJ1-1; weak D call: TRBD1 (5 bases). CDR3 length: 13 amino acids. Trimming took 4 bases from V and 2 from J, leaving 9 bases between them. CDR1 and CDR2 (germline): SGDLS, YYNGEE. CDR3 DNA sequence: TGTGCCAGCAGCAGGGGATTTAACACTGAAGCTTTCTTT. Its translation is CASSRGFNTEAFF.

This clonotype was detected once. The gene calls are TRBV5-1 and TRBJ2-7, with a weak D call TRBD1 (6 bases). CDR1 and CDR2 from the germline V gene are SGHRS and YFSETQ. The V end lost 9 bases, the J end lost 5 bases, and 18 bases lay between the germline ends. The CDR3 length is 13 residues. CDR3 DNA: TGCGCCACCCGAACAGGGTTTGAGAACGAGCAGTACTTC. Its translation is CATRTGFENEQYF.

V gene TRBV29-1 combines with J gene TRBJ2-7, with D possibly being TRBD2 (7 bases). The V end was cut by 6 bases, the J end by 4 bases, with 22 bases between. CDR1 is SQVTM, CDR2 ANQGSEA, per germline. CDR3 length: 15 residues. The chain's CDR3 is CSVSGLGGRKYEQYF. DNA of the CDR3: TGCAGCGTATCCGGGTTGGGGGGGCGCAAGTACGAGCAGTACTTC.

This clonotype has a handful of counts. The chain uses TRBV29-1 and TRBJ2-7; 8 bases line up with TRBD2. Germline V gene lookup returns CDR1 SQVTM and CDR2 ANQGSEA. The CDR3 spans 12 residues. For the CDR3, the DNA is TGCATCGTGGCGGGCGGGAGGTACGAGCAGTACTTC. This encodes CIVAGGRYEQYF.

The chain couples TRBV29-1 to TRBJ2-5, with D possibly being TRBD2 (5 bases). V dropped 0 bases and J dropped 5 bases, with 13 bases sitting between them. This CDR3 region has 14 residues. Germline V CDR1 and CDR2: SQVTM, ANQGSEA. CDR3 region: CSVEDARGMETQYF. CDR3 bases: TGCAGCGTTGAAGATGCTCGGGGTATGGAGACCCAGTACTTC.

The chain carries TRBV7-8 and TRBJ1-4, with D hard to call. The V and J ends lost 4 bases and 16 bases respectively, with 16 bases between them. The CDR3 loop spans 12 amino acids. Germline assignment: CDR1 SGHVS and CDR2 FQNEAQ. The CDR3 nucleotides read TGTGCCAGCAGCTCACACATCTCCGAGAGGTTTTTT. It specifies CASSSHISERFF.

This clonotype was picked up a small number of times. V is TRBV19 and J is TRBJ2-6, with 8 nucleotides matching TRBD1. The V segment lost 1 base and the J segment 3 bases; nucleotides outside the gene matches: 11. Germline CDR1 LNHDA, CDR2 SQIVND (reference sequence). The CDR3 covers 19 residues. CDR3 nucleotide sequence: TGTGCCAGTAGTATAGGCGTAGGACAGGGAAGAAGTGGGGCCAACGTCCTGACTTTC. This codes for CASSIGVGQGRSGANVLTF.

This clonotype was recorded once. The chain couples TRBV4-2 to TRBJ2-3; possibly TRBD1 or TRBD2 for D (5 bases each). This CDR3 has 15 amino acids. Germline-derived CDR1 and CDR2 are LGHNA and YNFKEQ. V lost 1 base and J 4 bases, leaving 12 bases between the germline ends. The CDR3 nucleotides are TGTGCCAGCAGCCAAGGGGTGGGGGACCCAGATACGCAGTATTTT. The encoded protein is CASSQGVGDPDTQYF.

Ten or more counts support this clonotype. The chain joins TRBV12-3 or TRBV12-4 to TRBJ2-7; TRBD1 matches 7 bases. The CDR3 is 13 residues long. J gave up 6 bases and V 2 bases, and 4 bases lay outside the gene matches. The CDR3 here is CASSLSTGAEQYF. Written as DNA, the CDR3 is TGTGCCAGCAGTTTAAGTACAGGGGCCGAGCAGTACTTC.

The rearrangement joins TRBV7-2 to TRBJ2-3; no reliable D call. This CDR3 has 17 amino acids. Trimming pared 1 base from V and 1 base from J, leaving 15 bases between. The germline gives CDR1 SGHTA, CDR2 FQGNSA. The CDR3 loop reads CASSLGSSLGRTDTQYF. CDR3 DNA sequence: TGTGCCAGCAGCTTAGGGTCCTCACTCGGCCGCACAGATACGCAGTATTTT. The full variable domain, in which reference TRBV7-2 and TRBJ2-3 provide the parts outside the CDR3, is GAGVSQSPSNKVTEKGKDVELRCDPISGHTALYWYRQSLGQGLEFLIYFQGNSAPDKSGLPSDRFSAERTGGSVSTLTIQRTQQEDSAVYLCASSLGSSLGRTDTQYFGPGTRLTVL.

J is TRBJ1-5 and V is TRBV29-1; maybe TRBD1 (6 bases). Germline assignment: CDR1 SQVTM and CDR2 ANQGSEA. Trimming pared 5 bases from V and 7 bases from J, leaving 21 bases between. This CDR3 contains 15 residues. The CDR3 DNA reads TGCAGCGTTAACGGGCAGGGTGAAGGGGGGCAGCCCCAGCATTTT. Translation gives CSVNGQGEGGQPQHF.

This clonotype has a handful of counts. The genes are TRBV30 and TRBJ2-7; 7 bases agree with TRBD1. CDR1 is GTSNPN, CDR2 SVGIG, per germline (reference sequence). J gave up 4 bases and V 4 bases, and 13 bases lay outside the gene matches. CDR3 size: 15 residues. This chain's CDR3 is CAWKWTRTGPYEQYF. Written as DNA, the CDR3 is TGTGCCTGGAAGTGGACTCGGACAGGTCCTTACGAGCAGTACTTC.

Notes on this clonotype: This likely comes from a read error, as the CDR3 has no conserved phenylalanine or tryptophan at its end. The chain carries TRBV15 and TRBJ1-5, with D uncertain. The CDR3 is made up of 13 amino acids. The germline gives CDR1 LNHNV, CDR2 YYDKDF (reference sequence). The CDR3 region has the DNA TGTGCCACTAGCATTCATAGCAATCAGCCCCAGCATTAT. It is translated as CATSIHSNQPQHY.

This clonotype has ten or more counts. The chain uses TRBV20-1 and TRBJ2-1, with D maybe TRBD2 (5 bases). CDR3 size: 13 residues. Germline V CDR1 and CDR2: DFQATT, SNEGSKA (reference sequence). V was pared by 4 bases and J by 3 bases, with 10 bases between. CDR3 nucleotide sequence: TGCAGTGCTACCCCGGGGATCTACAATGAGCAGTTCTTC. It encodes CSATPGIYNEQFF.

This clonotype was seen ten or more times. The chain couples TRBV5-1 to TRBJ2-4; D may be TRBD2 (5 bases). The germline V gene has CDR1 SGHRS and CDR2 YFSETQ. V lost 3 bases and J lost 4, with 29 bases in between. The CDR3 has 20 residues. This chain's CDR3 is CASSSPPGAESTRRKNIQYF. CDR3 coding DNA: TGCGCCAGCAGCTCCCCCCCAGGAGCGGAGAGTACCAGACGTAAAAACATTCAGTACTTC.

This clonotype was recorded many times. The chain's CDR3 is CASSWGLRSFGYTF. CDR3 bases: TGTGCCAGCAGTTGGGGACTGCGTAGCTTCGGCTACACCTTC. This chain connects TRBV6-2 or TRBV6-3 to TRBJ1-2; D possibly corresponds to TRBD1 (5 bases). V was trimmed by 4 bases and J by 8 bases, leaving 17 bases between them. Germline CDR1 is MNHEY and CDR2 is SVGEGT. The CDR3 spans 14 residues.

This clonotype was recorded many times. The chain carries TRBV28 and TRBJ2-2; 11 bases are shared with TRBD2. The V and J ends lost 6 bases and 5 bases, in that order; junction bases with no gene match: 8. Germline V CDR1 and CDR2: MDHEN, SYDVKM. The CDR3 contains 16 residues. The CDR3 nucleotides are TGTGCCAGCAGCTTAATGACTAGCGGGATAACCGGGGAGCTGTTTTTT. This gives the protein CASSLMTSGITGELFF. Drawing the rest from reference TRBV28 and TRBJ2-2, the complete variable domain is DVKVTQSSRYLVKRTGEKVFLECVQDMDHENMFWYRQDPGLGLRLIYFSYDVKMKEKGDIPEGYSVSREKKERFSLILESASTNQTSMYLCASSLMTSGITGELFFGEGSRLTVL.

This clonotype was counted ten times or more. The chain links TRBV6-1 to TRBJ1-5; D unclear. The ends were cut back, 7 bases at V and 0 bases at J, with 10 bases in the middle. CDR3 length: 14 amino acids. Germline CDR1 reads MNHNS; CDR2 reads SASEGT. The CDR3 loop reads CASTLGYSNQPQHF. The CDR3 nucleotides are TGTGCCAGCACGCTGGGTTATAGCAATCAGCCCCAGCATTTT.

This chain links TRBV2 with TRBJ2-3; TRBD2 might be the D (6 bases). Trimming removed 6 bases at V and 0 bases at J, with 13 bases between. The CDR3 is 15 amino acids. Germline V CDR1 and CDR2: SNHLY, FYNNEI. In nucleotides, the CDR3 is TGTGCCAGCAGAGAGATCGGGGGAAGCACAGATACGCAGTATTTT. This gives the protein CASREIGGSTDTQYF.

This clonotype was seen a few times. The CDR3 DNA reads TGTGCCAGTAGTTCCGGACTAGCGGCGAAGTCCCAAGAGACCCAGTACTTC. It is translated as CASSSGLAAKSQETQYF. This sequence joins TRBV19 and TRBJ2-5; TRBD2 aligns across 10 bases. This CDR3 is 17 amino acids long. The J segment lost 1 base and the V segment lost 5 bases, leaving 10 bases of the junction unmatched. Germline V gives CDR1 LNHDA, CDR2 SQIVND (reference sequence).

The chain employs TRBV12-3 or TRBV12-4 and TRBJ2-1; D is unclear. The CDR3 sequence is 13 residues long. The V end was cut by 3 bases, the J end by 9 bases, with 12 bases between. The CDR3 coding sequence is TGTGCCAGCAGTTTTTCGAGTACGGCTGAGCAGTTCTTC. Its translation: CASSFSSTAEQFF.

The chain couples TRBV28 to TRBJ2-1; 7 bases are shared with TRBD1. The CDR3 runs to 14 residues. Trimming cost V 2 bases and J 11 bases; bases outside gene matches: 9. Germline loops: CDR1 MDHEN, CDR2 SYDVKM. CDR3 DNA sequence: TGTGCCAGCAGTTTACGTGGACAGGCCGCTAAGCAGTTCTTC. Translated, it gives CASSLRGQAAKQFF.

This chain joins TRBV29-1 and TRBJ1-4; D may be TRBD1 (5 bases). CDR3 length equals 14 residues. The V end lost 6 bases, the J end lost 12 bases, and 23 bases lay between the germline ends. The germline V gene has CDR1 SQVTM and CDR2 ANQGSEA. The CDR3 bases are TGCAGCGTAGGGGCGGGAGGAACTGATGAGGAACTGTTTTTT. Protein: CSVGAGGTDEELFF.

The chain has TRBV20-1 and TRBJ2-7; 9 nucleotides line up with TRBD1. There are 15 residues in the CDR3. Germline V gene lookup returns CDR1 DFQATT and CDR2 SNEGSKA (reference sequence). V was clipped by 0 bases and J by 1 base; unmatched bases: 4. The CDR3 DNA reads TGCAGTGCTAGAGATTTGACAGGGGGATCCTACGAGCAGTACTTC. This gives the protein CSARDLTGGSYEQYF.

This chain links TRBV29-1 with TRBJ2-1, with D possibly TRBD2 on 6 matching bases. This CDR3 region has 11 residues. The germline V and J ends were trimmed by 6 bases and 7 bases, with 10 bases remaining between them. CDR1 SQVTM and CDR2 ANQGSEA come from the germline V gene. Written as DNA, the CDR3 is TGCAGCGTCGAGACTAGGAATGAGCAGTTCTTC. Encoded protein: CSVETRNEQFF.

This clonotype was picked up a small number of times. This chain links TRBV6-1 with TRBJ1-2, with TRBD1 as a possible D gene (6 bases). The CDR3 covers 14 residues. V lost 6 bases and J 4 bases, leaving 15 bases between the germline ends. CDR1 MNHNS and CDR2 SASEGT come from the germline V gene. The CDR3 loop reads CASRRGGDSYGYTF. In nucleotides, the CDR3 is TGTGCCAGCAGGCGAGGGGGAGACAGCTATGGCTACACCTTC.

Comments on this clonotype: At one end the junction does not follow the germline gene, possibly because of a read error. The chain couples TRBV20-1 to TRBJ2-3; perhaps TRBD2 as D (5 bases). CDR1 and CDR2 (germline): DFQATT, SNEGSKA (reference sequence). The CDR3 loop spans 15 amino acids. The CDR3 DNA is TGCAGTGCCAGAGCAGTGGAGGTCGGCACAGATACGCAGTATTTT. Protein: CSARAVEVGTDTQYF.

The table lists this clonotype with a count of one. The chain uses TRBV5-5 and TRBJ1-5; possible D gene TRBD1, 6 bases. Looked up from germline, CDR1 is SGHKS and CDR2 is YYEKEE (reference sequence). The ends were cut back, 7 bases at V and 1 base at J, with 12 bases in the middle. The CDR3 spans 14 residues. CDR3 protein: CASLRGESNQPQHF. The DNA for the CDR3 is TGTGCCAGCCTAAGGGGGGAGAGCAATCAGCCCCAGCATTTT.

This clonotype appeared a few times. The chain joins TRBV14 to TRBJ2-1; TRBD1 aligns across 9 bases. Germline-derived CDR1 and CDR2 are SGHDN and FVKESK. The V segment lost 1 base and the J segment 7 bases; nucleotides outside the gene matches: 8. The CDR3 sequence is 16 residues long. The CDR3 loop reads CASSQAGGTGSNEQFF. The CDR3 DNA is TGTGCCAGCAGCCAAGCCGGCGGGACAGGGTCAAATGAGCAGTTCTTC.